This record concerns one T cell receptor beta chain sequence. This record comes from a study of blood T cell repertoires in COVID-19. For the study at large: Samples representing acute and convalescent COVID-19 were sourced from the United States, Italy and Spain. PBMCs, B-cell-depleted T cells, or T cells provided the cDNA or gDNA that made up the material.

Original analysis: From reference gene primer amplification, estimates of nucleated cell counts were derived. Assay used: immunoSEQ multiplex PCR; TCRdb lists only in-frame clones, some missing. V and J calls and clone size are given by that table; D and trimming were obtained from the DNA. The sample lists some 78,000 clones, 84% occurring once. Germline CDR1 and CDR2: SGDLS and YYNGEE. V dropped 0 bases and J dropped 5; count of bases not matched to a gene: 3. This CDR3 spans 14 amino acids. The rearrangement links TRBV9 to TRBJ2-5, with 8 bases identical to TRBD1. The sequenced sample consisted of peripheral blood. The receptor comes from a man aged 50 or older with acute or convalescent COVID-19. The CDR3 spells CASSVGQGRETQYF. The CDR3 nucleotides are TGTGCCAGCAGCGTAGGACAGGGGCGGGAGACCCAGTACTTC.